This T cell receptor beta chain appears in the sequencing data of a study of technical replicates of blood from several donors. Germline-derived CDR1 and CDR2 are SGHAT and FQNNGV. This CDR3 has 12 residues. Trimming removed 6 bases from V and 8 bases from J, with 13 bases in between. Sequencing was performed with immunoSEQ multiplex PCR; in TCRdb, only in-frame clones are kept and a portion is missing. This table has 80,000 to 95,000 clones, 90% to 98% appearing once. This receptor was taken from a human donor in good health. Input material: T cells isolated from PBMCs. The chain couples TRBV11-2 to TRBJ1-2; D might be TRBD1 (5 bases). CDR3 DNA sequence: TGTGCCAGCAGATCACAGGCTGGGGGCTACACCTTC. It encodes CASRSQAGGYTF.